One T cell receptor beta chain is described in this entry. The germline V gene encodes CDR1 MNHEY and CDR2 SVGAGI. With V trimmed by 11 bases and J by 5 bases, 6 bases remained unmatched. This CDR3 has 12 amino acids. How the authors handled the data: Reference gene primer amplification in the assay estimated nucleated cell counts. The assay was immunoSEQ multiplex PCR, and TCRdb's table has in-frame clones only and misses some. D and trimming come from the DNA, and the V and J calls and clone size come from that table. The sample includes some 340,000 clones, around 88% of them seen just once. This sample was included in a study of blood T cell repertoires in COVID-19. In the study overall: Acute-phase and convalescent COVID-19 samples originated in the United States, Italy and Spain. T cells, B-cell-depleted T cells, or PBMCs supplied cDNA or gDNA.

V usage is TRBV6-5 and J usage is TRBJ1-1, with 9 nucleotides matching TRBD1. The sample taken for sequencing was peripheral blood. The source of this sequence is a man younger than 45 with active or convalescent COVID-19. The CDR3 is CAVQGANTEAFF. The CDR3 coding sequence is TGTGCCGTACAGGGGGCGAATACTGAAGCTTTCTTT.